The 2 T cell receptor beta chains in this list originate from one sample, sequenced in a study of naive and memory T cell subsets. Two oligonucleotides, mixed equimolar, formed the beta constant-region primer covering TRBC1 and TRBC2. TCRdb itself ran the UMI-ligation and nested PCR reads through MiXCR, one entry per CDR3 protein. Of 37,000 or so distinct CDR3 sequences listed, approximately 12% are singletons. Sample: effector memory CD4+ T cells from blood. As for subset: effector memory, CD45RA- CD27-. These TCRs come from a human donor in good health.

The CDR3 region is CAISEGTGFLVGYTF. As DNA, the CDR3 is TGTGCCATCAGTGAGGGGACAGGGTTTTTAGTTGGCTACACCTTC. The rearrangement links TRBV10-3 to TRBJ1-2, with TRBD1 identical over 9 bases. CDR1 and CDR2 (germline): ENHRY, SYGVKD. The CDR3 covers 15 residues. Trimming removed 2 bases from V and 7 bases from J; junction bases left unmatched: 8.

This chain joins TRBV12-3 or TRBV12-4 and TRBJ1-2, with D perhaps TRBD1 (6 bases). The length of the CDR3 is 15 residues. V shed 7 bases and J shed 4 bases, with 19 bases lying between them. CDR3 in amino acids: CASTPTGSVSYGYTF. The CDR3, as DNA: TGTGCCAGCACCCCGACAGGCTCCGTATCCTATGGCTACACCTTC.